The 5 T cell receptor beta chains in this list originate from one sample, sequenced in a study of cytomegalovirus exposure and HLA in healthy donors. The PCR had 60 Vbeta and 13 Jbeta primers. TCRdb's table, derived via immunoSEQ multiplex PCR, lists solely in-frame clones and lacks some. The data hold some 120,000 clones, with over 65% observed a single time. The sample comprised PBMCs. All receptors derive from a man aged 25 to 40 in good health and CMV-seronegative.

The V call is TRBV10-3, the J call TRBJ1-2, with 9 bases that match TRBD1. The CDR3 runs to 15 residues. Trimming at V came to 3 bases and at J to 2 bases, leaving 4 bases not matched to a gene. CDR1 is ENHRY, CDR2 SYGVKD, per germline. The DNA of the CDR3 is TGTGCCATCAGTGATTCCGGGACAGGGAACTATGGCTACACCTTC. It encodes CAISDSGTGNYGYTF.

DNA of the CDR3: TGTGCCAGCAGTGACCTCTACGACAGAATCGAGTACTTC. Translated, it gives CASSDLYDRIEYF. V is TRBV25-1 and J is TRBJ2-7; TRBD1 is a possible D gene (5 bases). CDR3 length: 13 residues. Trimming pared 3 bases from V and 11 bases from J, leaving 17 bases between. Germline values: CDR1 MGHDK, CDR2 SYGVNS.

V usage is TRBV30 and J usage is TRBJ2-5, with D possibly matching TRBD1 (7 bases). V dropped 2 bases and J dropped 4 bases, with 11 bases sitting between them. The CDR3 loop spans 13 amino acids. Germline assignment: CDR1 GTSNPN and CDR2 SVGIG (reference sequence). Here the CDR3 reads CAWSRGRGETQYF. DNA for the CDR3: TGTGCCTGGAGTAGGGGGCGGGGAGAGACCCAGTACTTC. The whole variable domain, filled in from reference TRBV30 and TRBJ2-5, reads SQTIHQWPATLVQPVGSPLSLECTVEGTSNPNLYWYRQAAGRGLQLLFYSVGIGQISSEVPQNLSASRPQDRQFILSSKKLLLSDSGFYLCAWSRGRGETQYFGPGTRLLVL.

The DNA for the CDR3 is TGTGCCGTCCTTAGAGATAAGGAAGCTTTCTTT. It codes for CAVLRDKEAFF. The genes are TRBV10-3 and TRBJ1-1, with D uncertain. This CDR3 comprises 11 residues. V dropped 11 bases and J dropped 8 bases, with 15 bases sitting between them. Per the germline V gene, CDR1 is ENHRY and CDR2 is SYGVKD.

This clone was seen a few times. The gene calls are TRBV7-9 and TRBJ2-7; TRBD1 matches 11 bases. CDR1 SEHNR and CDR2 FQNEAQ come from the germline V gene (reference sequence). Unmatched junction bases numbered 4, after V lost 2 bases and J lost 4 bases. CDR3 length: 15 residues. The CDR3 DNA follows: TGTGCCAGCAGCTTACTGGGGACAGGGGGATACGAGCAGTACTTC. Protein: CASSLLGTGGYEQYF. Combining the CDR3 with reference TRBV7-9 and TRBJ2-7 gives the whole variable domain DTGVSQNPRHKITKRGQNVTFRCDPISEHNRLYWYRQTLGQGPEFLTYFQNEAQLEKSRLLSDRFSAERPKGSFSTLEIQRTEQGDSAMYLCASSLLGTGGYEQYFGPGTRLTVT.